Shown below are 21 T cell receptor beta chains from a single sample sequenced in a study of breast tumors, draining lymph nodes, adjacent tissues. Breast cancer patients provided tissue from their axillary draining lymph nodes. TCRdb reanalysed the multiplex PCR reads using MiXCR and keeps one entry per CDR3 protein. The sample lists roughly 220,000 distinct CDR3 sequences, less than 40% occurring once. The sequencing sample was made of axillary lymph node tissue. The source of these receptors is a female donor with breast cancer. Some clones in this sample may be carry-over from other donors' samples.

In nucleotides, the CDR3 is TGCAGTGCTACTACAGGGGGGAAAGAGACCCAGTACTTC. Amino acids: CSATTGGKETQYF. The rearrangement uses TRBV20-1 and TRBJ2-5, with 8 bases identical to TRBD1. Germline lookup yields CDR1 DFQATT and CDR2 SNEGSKA (reference sequence). Trimming took 4 bases from V and 3 from J; bases not matched to a gene: 4. There are 13 residues in the CDR3.

This chain uses TRBV2 with TRBJ2-1; 8 bases agree with TRBD2. Trimming at V came to 6 bases and at J to 6 bases, leaving 13 bases not matched to a gene. The CDR3 contains 16 residues. CDR1 and CDR2 from the germline V gene are SNHLY and FYNNEI. The CDR3 sequence: CASRVLAGGGVNEQFF. The CDR3 DNA sequence: TGTGCCAGCAGAGTCCTGGCGGGGGGTGGGGTCAATGAGCAGTTCTTC.

This clonotype was seen ten or more times. The V and J genes are TRBV19 and TRBJ1-5; maybe TRBD1 (6 bases). The CDR3 runs to 15 residues. Germline V gives CDR1 LNHDA, CDR2 SQIVND (reference sequence). The V gene lost 7 bases and the J gene lost 0 bases, with 13 bases spanning the gap. The CDR3 sequence: CASKGEGYSNQPQHF. CDR3 in DNA: TGTGCCAGTAAGGGGGAGGGGTATAGCAATCAGCCCCAGCATTTT.

The chain is built from TRBV6-2 or TRBV6-3 and TRBJ2-3; 8 nucleotides line up with TRBD1. This CDR3 comprises 14 residues. Germline CDR1 MNHEY, CDR2 SVGEGT. Unmatched junction bases numbered 6, after V lost 4 bases and J lost 6 bases. The CDR3 region has the DNA TGTGCCAGCAGTTCGGGCAGGGGGCCTGATACGCAGTATTTT. Translating gives CASSSGRGPDTQYF.

In this sample, this clonotype turned up many times. The chain links TRBV12-3 or TRBV12-4 to TRBJ2-5; D is possibly TRBD2 (6 bases). Trimming shortened V by 3 bases and J by 5 bases, and 19 bases separated the two germline ends. The CDR3 has 16 residues. CDR3 sequence reads: CASSFLGSGAAETQYF. The CDR3 coding sequence is TGTGCCAGCAGTTTCTTGGGTAGCGGCGCCGCGGAGACCCAGTACTTC.

This clonotype was picked up a small number of times. The CDR3 bases are TGTGCCAGCAGTCACCGCGGACCTACTAACTATGGCTACACCTTC. Its protein product is CASSHRGPTNYGYTF. The chain recombines TRBV6-5 with TRBJ1-2; no definite D call. Trimming pared 5 bases from V and 0 bases from J, leaving 13 bases between. This CDR3 has 15 amino acids. Looked up from germline, CDR1 is MNHEY and CDR2 is SVGAGI.

Concerning this clonotype itself: A single base separates this from a much larger clone, so it may be a read error. The chain combines TRBV5-1 with TRBJ2-1, with TRBD2 matching 7 bases. CDR3 size: 14 residues. Per the germline V gene, CDR1 is SGHRS and CDR2 is YFSETQ. Trimming cost V 6 bases and J 2 bases; bases outside gene matches: 5. CDR3 coding DNA: TGCGCCAGCACCCTGGGGGGGGCCTACAATGAGCAGTTCTTC. This sequence encodes CASTLGGAYNEQFF.

This clonotype was counted many times. The rearrangement joins TRBV20-1 to TRBJ1-4; TRBD1 matches at 9 bases. Germline V gene sequence: CDR1 DFQATT, CDR2 SNEGSKA (reference sequence). This CDR3 region has 11 residues. With V trimmed by 4 bases and J by 10 bases, 1 base remained unmatched. The DNA for the CDR3 is TGCAGTGCTACGACAGGGGGAAAACTGTTTTTT. The encoded protein is CSATTGGKLFF.

In its sample, this clonotype was seen many times. J is TRBJ2-2 and V is TRBV20-1, with TRBD2 matching 11 bases. Trimming at V came to 4 bases and at J to 6 bases, leaving 4 bases not matched to a gene. The germline CDR1 and CDR2 sequences are DFQATT and SNEGSKA (reference sequence). The CDR3 consists of 14 residues. The CDR3 DNA is TGCAGTGCTATGACTAGCGGGGCCGCCGGGGAGCTGTTTTTT. Its protein is CSAMTSGAAGELFF.

The chain couples TRBV4-2 to TRBJ2-7, with 9 bases matching TRBD2. V was pared by 2 bases and J by 0 bases, with 5 bases of the junction left unmatched. This CDR3 spans 16 amino acids. CDR1 is LGHNA and CDR2 is YNFKEQ in the germline V gene. CDR3 sequence: CASSQISGSPSYEQYF. CDR3 coding DNA: TGTGCCAGCAGCCAAATTAGCGGGAGTCCCTCCTACGAGCAGTACTTC.

The rearrangement uses TRBV20-1 and TRBJ1-6, with D possibly TRBD1 on 6 matching bases. Trimming shortened V by 0 bases and J by 6 bases, and 15 bases separated the two germline ends. The CDR3 is made up of 16 amino acids. The germline V gene has CDR1 DFQATT and CDR2 SNEGSKA (reference sequence). The CDR3 reads CSARDKGGVANSPLHF. The CDR3 DNA reads as TGCAGTGCTAGAGACAAAGGGGGAGTTGCTAATTCACCCCTCCACTTT.

This clonotype has only a few counts. The chain couples TRBV6-1 to TRBJ1-2; no clear D gene. V was shortened by 9 bases and J by 4 bases, with 15 bases between the two germline ends. CDR1 is MNHNS and CDR2 is SASEGT in the germline V gene. The length of the CDR3 is 13 residues. This chain's CDR3 is CASIRDRGYGYTF. The CDR3 region has the DNA TGTGCCAGTATCCGGGATAGAGGCTATGGCTACACCTTC.

In this sample, this clonotype turned up many times. The chain joins TRBV9 to TRBJ2-2; D gene ambiguous. The CDR3 has 16 amino acids. Germline V gene sequence: CDR1 SGDLS, CDR2 YYNGEE. V was cut by 4 bases and J by 3 bases, with 16 bases left in between. CDR3 coding DNA: TGTGCCAGCAGCCCCCGACCGGTAAGGGACACCGGGGAGCTGTTTTTT. This sequence encodes CASSPRPVRDTGELFF.

This clonotype was recorded a few times. The V gene is TRBV4-3, the J gene TRBJ2-1; 11 bases map to TRBD2. The length of the CDR3 is 18 residues. V shed 0 bases and J 8 bases; nucleotides not matched to a gene: 12. Germline V CDR1 and CDR2: LGHNA, YSLEER. Here the CDR3 DNA reads TGCGCCAGCAGCCAAGATTTAGGACTAGCGGGTTTGATGGATGAGCAGTTCTTC. This encodes CASSQDLGLAGLMDEQFF.

In its sample, this clonotype was seen a few times. Given a much more abundant clone one base away, this may be a read error. The chain couples TRBV6-5 to TRBJ2-1; 8 nucleotides match TRBD2. Per germline, CDR1 MNHEY and CDR2 SVGAGI. The CDR3 spans 17 residues. The J segment lost 8 bases and the V segment lost 6 bases, leaving 18 bases of the junction unmatched. CDR3 bases: TGTGCCAGCAGCCAGCAGGCGGGAGGCGGTCTAGCCTATGAGCAGTTCTTC. Protein: CASSQQAGGGLAYEQFF.

The chain employs TRBV24-1 and TRBJ2-4; possible D gene TRBD1, 6 bases. Looked up from germline, CDR1 is KGHDR and CDR2 is SFDVKD. Trimming took 0 bases from V and 1 from J, leaving 21 bases between them. CDR3 size: 20 residues. DNA of the CDR3: TGTGCCACCAGTGATTTGGGGGGCAGGGTAGAGCTTACGGCCAAAAACATTCAGTACTTC. As protein: CATSDLGGRVELTAKNIQYF.

The sample holds many counts of this clonotype. The chain joins TRBV12-3 or TRBV12-4 to TRBJ2-7, with D possibly being TRBD2 (5 bases). The CDR3 is made up of 14 amino acids. Between the trimmed V and J ends, which lost 3 bases and 2 bases, there was a span of 11 bases. The CDR3 DNA reads as TGTGCCAGCAGTTTCTCGTCCGGGACCTACGAGCAGTACTTC. This translates into CASSFSSGTYEQYF.

This clonotype was seen ten or more times. The chain joins TRBV12-3 or TRBV12-4 to TRBJ2-1; D is undetermined. The V end was cut by 5 bases, the J end by 3 bases, with 2 bases between. CDR3 length: 11 residues. In nucleotides, the CDR3 is TGTGCCAGCAGTCGCTACAATGAGCAGTTCTTC. Translation gives CASSRYNEQFF.

In this sample, this clonotype turned up many times. V usage is TRBV7-3 and J usage is TRBJ2-2; no clear D. The germline V gene encodes CDR1 SGHTA and CDR2 FQGTGA. V was pared by 7 bases and J by 4 bases, with 10 bases between. The CDR3 totals 13 residues. CDR3 residues: CASTIGTTGELFF. The CDR3 bases are TGTGCCAGCACCATAGGTACCACCGGGGAGCTGTTTTTT.

There are many counts of this clonotype. The chain combines TRBV6-1 with TRBJ1-2; 9 bases fit TRBD1. The CDR3 spans 15 residues. Germline V gene data show CDR1 as MNHNS and CDR2 as SASEGT. Trimming at V came to 4 bases and at J to 5 bases, leaving 8 bases not matched to a gene. The CDR3 reads CASSGERQGVYGYTF. In DNA, the CDR3 is TGTGCCAGCAGTGGGGAAAGACAGGGGGTATATGGCTACACCTTC.

This clonotype was seen at least ten times. The chain is built from TRBV24-1 and TRBJ2-7; no firm D call. The CDR3 spans 13 residues. CDR1 and CDR2 (germline): KGHDR, SFDVKD. V was cut by 4 bases and J by 3 bases, with 9 bases left in between. CDR3 in DNA: TGTGCCACCAGTGAAGAGGCCTACTACGAGCAGTACTTC. Protein product: CATSEEAYYEQYF.